This entry lists 30 T cell receptor beta chains sequenced from one sample in a study of blood T cell repertoires in COVID-19. The data were produced by immunoSEQ multiplex PCR, yet TCRdb's version contains in-frame clones alone and is incomplete. The sample records hundreds of thousands of clones, roughly 86% being singletons. Material for sequencing was PBMCs or T cells enriched from blood (not recorded which). The receptors derive from a woman younger than 35 who had recovered from COVID-19.

For this clone: The same CDR3 can be traced to other DNA sequences in this sample. The chain has TRBV6-5 and TRBJ1-5; TRBD1 might be the D (6 bases). This CDR3 has 14 amino acids. Trimming removed 0 bases at V and 4 bases at J, with 7 bases between. CDR1 and CDR2 from the germline V gene are MNHEY and SVGAGI. The CDR3 coding sequence is TGTGCCAGCAGTTACTCGCAGGGGAATCAGCCCCAGCATTTT. As protein: CASSYSQGNQPQHF.

The chain recombines TRBV30 with TRBJ1-4; 7 bases are shared with TRBD1. The V segment lost 5 bases and the J segment 8 bases; nucleotides outside the gene matches: 8. The CDR3 totals 13 residues. Looked up from germline, CDR1 is GTSNPN and CDR2 is SVGIG (reference sequence). The CDR3 region has the DNA TGTGCCTGGGATACAGGGGTGGGGGAAAAACTGTTTTTT. Translated, it gives CAWDTGVGEKLFF. The full variable domain, completed using reference TRBV30 and TRBJ1-4, is SQTIHQWPATLVQPVGSPLSLECTVEGTSNPNLYWYRQAAGRGLQLLFYSVGIGQISSEVPQNLSASRPQDRQFILSSKKLLLSDSGFYLCAWDTGVGEKLFFGSGTQLSVL.

This clone was counted between two and nine times. This chain connects TRBV5-1 to TRBJ1-2; TRBD1 is a possible D gene (6 bases). The ends were cut back, 4 bases at V and 4 bases at J, with 11 bases in the middle. The CDR3 length is 13 residues. The V gene's germline CDR1 is SGHRS and CDR2 YFSETQ. The CDR3 region has the DNA TGCGCCAGCAGCGAAGGACAGCTCTATGGCTACACCTTC. It yields the protein CASSEGQLYGYTF.

CDR3 DNA sequence: TGTGCCAGCAGCCCCCTAGGCAAGAACACTGAAGCTTTCTTT. Its translation is CASSPLGKNTEAFF. The chain is built from TRBV3-1 (or the pseudogene TRBV3-2) and TRBJ1-1; D uncertain. The CDR3 runs 14 residues. V was pared by 4 bases and J by 1 base, with 10 bases between. Looked up from germline, CDR1 is LGHDT and CDR2 is YNNKEL (reference sequence).

V usage is TRBV28 and J usage is TRBJ1-5; tentative D call: TRBD1 (6 bases). Trimming left V 5 bases short and J 5 bases short, with 13 bases between. The CDR3 totals 14 residues. Per germline, CDR1 MDHEN and CDR2 SYDVKM. DNA of the CDR3: TGTGCCAGCAGTATAACAGGGTCGGATCAGCCCCAGCATTTT. This codes for CASSITGSDQPQHF.

The V call is TRBV12-3 or TRBV12-4, the J call TRBJ1-6; unclear D gene. The CDR3 contains 13 residues. The V and J ends lost 3 bases and 10 bases respectively, with 10 bases between them. The CDR3 region is CASSFLQKSPLHF. CDR3 in DNA: TGTGCCAGCAGTTTTCTCCAGAAATCACCCCTCCACTTT.

The rearrangement links TRBV7-9 to TRBJ1-3; TRBD1 might be the D (6 bases). The V gene lost 5 bases and the J gene lost 0 bases, with 11 bases spanning the gap. Germline CDR1 is SEHNR and CDR2 is FQNEAQ (reference sequence). This CDR3 is 15 amino acids long. CDR3 in DNA: TGTGCCAGCAGCCAAGGACAGAGCTCTGGAAACACCATATATTTT. Translation: CASSQGQSSGNTIYF.

The chain employs TRBV27 and TRBJ2-1; D may be TRBD2 (6 bases). The CDR3 spans 13 residues. CDR1 and CDR2 (germline): MNHEY, SMNVEV (reference sequence). The V gene lost 7 bases and the J gene lost 6 bases, with 13 bases spanning the gap. This CDR3 is CASKKTTSNEQFF. The CDR3, as DNA: TGTGCCAGCAAGAAAACGACTAGCAATGAGCAGTTCTTC.

This clone has a single count. This rearrangement joins TRBV5-1 to TRBJ2-1; TRBD2 aligns across 9 bases. Germline CDR1 and CDR2: SGHRS and YFSETQ. V shed 0 bases and J 7 bases; nucleotides not matched to a gene: 8. The CDR3 runs to 16 residues. The chain's CDR3 is CASSLAASGTGNEQFF. The CDR3 nucleotides read TGCGCCAGCAGCTTGGCCGCTAGCGGGACTGGAAATGAGCAGTTCTTC.

The rearrangement uses TRBV15 and TRBJ2-5; 10 nucleotides match TRBD1. The germline V gene has CDR1 LNHNV and CDR2 YYDKDF (reference sequence). The CDR3 extends over 15 amino acids. V shed 5 bases and J 4 bases; nucleotides not matched to a gene: 7. The CDR3 region is CATSGGQGNGETQYF. In nucleotides, the CDR3 is TGTGCCACCAGCGGGGGACAGGGGAATGGAGAGACCCAGTACTTC.

The chain combines TRBV10-3 with TRBJ2-1; D uncertain. CDR1 ENHRY and CDR2 SYGVKD come from the germline V gene. The V end lost 2 bases, the J end lost 6 bases, and 8 bases lay between the germline ends. This CDR3 comprises 13 residues. The CDR3 sequence is CAISEPAGNEQFF. The CDR3, as DNA: TGTGCCATCAGTGAGCCGGCAGGCAATGAGCAGTTCTTC.

V is TRBV6-2 or TRBV6-3 and J is TRBJ1-1; 7 bases map to TRBD1. Germline CDR1 MNHEY, CDR2 SVGEGT. The junction had 3 bases not matched to a gene; V was cut back by 2 bases and J by 0 bases. The CDR3 is 15 amino acids. In nucleotides, the CDR3 is TGTGCCAGCAGTTACGGGACAGCAATGAACACTGAAGCTTTCTTT. It is translated as CASSYGTAMNTEAFF.

The rearrangement uses TRBV30 and TRBJ1-1, with 9 bases fitting TRBD1. V shed 5 bases and J 4 bases; nucleotides not matched to a gene: 8. This CDR3 comprises 14 residues. Germline CDR1 GTSNPN, CDR2 SVGIG (reference sequence). Written as DNA, the CDR3 is TGTGCCTGGTCTGCCCGGGACAGGGCCACTGAAGCTTTCTTT. Translating it yields CAWSARDRATEAFF.

CDR3 in DNA: TGTGCCAGCAGCACGGACAGGGGGTATTCACCCCTCCACTTT. Translation: CASSTDRGYSPLHF. This rearrangement joins TRBV5-4 to TRBJ1-6; TRBD1 matches 10 bases. This CDR3 contains 14 residues. In germline, CDR1 is SGHNT, CDR2 YYREEE (reference sequence). Trimming cost V 4 bases and J 8 bases; bases outside gene matches: 3.

The rearrangement joins TRBV4-3 to TRBJ1-1; possibly TRBD1 for D (5 bases). The V end lost 4 bases, the J end lost 1 base, and 10 bases lay between the germline ends. CDR1 is LGHNA and CDR2 is YSLEER in the germline V gene. CDR3 size: 14 residues. The CDR3 DNA is TGCGCCAGCAGCCCAGGGCCGCAGAACACTGAAGCTTTCTTT. Amino acid sequence: CASSPGPQNTEAFF.

This clone was detected ten times or more. The chain links TRBV6-4 to TRBJ2-2; 7 bases align to TRBD2. Looked up from germline, CDR1 is MRHNA and CDR2 is SNTAGT. The CDR3 is made up of 16 amino acids. The ends lost 0 bases at V and 1 base at J; junction bases unmatched: 2. The CDR3 DNA reads as TGTGCCAGCAGTGACTCTTCTAGCGGGAACACCGGGGAGCTGTTTTTT. It is translated as CASSDSSSGNTGELFF.

The genes are TRBV6-4 and TRBJ2-1, with D maybe TRBD2 (6 bases). V lost 3 bases and J lost 8, with 17 bases in between. Per the germline V gene, CDR1 is MRHNA and CDR2 is SNTAGT. The CDR3 consists of 15 residues. CDR3 nucleotide sequence: TGTGCCAGCAGTGAGGGACGGGAGAGTGGCGATGAGCAGTTCTTC. Amino acids: CASSEGRESGDEQFF.

The chain has TRBV4-3 and TRBJ1-4; no firm D call. Germline V gene lookup returns CDR1 LGHNA and CDR2 YSLEER. There are 16 residues in the CDR3. V shed 0 bases and J shed 5 bases, with 13 bases lying between them. This CDR3 is CASSQDPGSGNEKLFF. The CDR3 DNA is TGCGCCAGCAGCCAAGATCCGGGCAGCGGGAATGAAAAACTGTTTTTT.

In its sample, this clone was seen a few times. The gene calls are TRBV5-4 and TRBJ1-1; D remains ambiguous. The CDR3 runs 13 residues. CDR1 and CDR2 from the germline V gene are SGHNT and YYREEE (reference sequence). Trimming took off 6 bases at V and 2 bases at J, with 11 bases between the two ends. CDR3 amino acids: CASNAGGNTEAFF. In DNA, the CDR3 is TGTGCCAGCAATGCCGGAGGAAACACTGAAGCTTTCTTT.

V gene TRBV4-1 combines with J gene TRBJ2-5, with D unclear. Germline values: CDR1 MGHRA, CDR2 YSYEKL. The CDR3 consists of 15 residues. V was pared by 0 bases and J by 7 bases, with 15 bases between. The CDR3 DNA reads as TGCGCCAGCAGCCAAGATCCGAGGAGAAGTGGGACCCAGTACTTC. It encodes CASSQDPRRSGTQYF.

The V gene is TRBV29-1, the J gene TRBJ1-2; D gene ambiguous. With 0 bases removed from V and 8 bases from J, the gap between germline ends came to 10 bases. CDR3 length: 12 residues. CDR1 is SQVTM and CDR2 is ANQGSEA in the germline V gene. The CDR3 reads CSVEERREGYTF. The CDR3 DNA is TGCAGCGTTGAAGAAAGGAGGGAAGGCTACACCTTC.

This clone was seen only once. The chain links TRBV3-1 (or the pseudogene TRBV3-2) to TRBJ2-1; D unclear. The CDR3 has 15 residues. Looked up from germline, CDR1 is LGHDT and CDR2 is YNNKEL (reference sequence). The V end was cut by 0 bases, the J end by 3 bases, with 9 bases between. CDR3 sequence (DNA): TGTGCCAGCAGCCAAGATCTCACTAACTACAATGAGCAGTTCTTC. It is translated as CASSQDLTNYNEQFF.

This chain connects TRBV7-2 to TRBJ2-1, with a weak D call TRBD2 (6 bases). The V end lost 2 bases, the J end lost 6 bases, and 11 bases lay between the germline ends. In germline, CDR1 is SGHTA, CDR2 FQGNSA. This CDR3 comprises 14 residues. Here the CDR3 DNA reads TGTGCCAGCAGCTTACAACTAGCTCGCAATGAGCAGTTCTTC. Translated, it gives CASSLQLARNEQFF.

The sample holds one count of this clone. This rearrangement joins TRBV5-1 to TRBJ2-1, with D possibly being TRBD2 (5 bases). Trimming took 2 bases from V and 2 from J, leaving 11 bases between them. Looked up from germline, CDR1 is SGHRS and CDR2 is YFSETQ. The CDR3 is 15 residues long. The CDR3 here is CASSFTRATYNEQFF. CDR3 nucleotides: TGCGCCAGCAGCTTTACTAGGGCCACCTACAATGAGCAGTTCTTC. Combining the CDR3 with reference TRBV5-1 and TRBJ2-1 gives the whole variable domain KAGVTQTPRYLIKTRGQQVTLSCSPISGHRSVSWYQQTPGQGLQFLFEYFSETQRNKGNFPGRFSGRQFSNSRSEMNVSTLELGDSALYLCASSFTRATYNEQFFGPGTRLTVL.

The rearrangement links TRBV5-1 to TRBJ1-1; the D is unclear. This CDR3 spans 13 amino acids. CDR1 and CDR2 from the germline V gene are SGHRS and YFSETQ. V lost 6 bases to trimming and J lost 4 bases, with 13 bases between them. The CDR3 DNA reads as TGCGCCAGCAAGGGCCCTGAGGGCACTGAAGCTTTCTTT. The encoded protein is CASKGPEGTEAFF. The full variable domain, in which reference TRBV5-1 and TRBJ1-1 provide the parts outside the CDR3, is KAGVTQTPRYLIKTRGQQVTLSCSPISGHRSVSWYQQTPGQGLQFLFEYFSETQRNKGNFPGRFSGRQFSNSRSEMNVSTLELGDSALYLCASKGPEGTEAFFGQGTRLTVV.

V and J are TRBV6-2 or TRBV6-3 and TRBJ2-2; perhaps TRBD2 as D (6 bases). The CDR3 runs 18 residues. Germline V lookup: CDR1 MNHEY, CDR2 SVGEGT. Trimming pared 5 bases from V and 2 bases from J, leaving 21 bases between. DNA of the CDR3: TGTGCCAGCAGTGGGAGGCTTGGGTCCGGAGTAAACACCGGGGAGCTGTTTTTT. Translating it yields CASSGRLGSGVNTGELFF.

For the CDR3, the DNA is TGTGCCTGGAATCATCCATCGGATGAGCAGTTCTTC. It yields the protein CAWNHPSDEQFF. V is TRBV30 and J is TRBJ2-1; D not resolved. The germline gives CDR1 GTSNPN, CDR2 SVGIG (reference sequence). The V gene lost 4 bases and the J gene lost 8 bases, with 12 bases spanning the gap. The CDR3 spans 12 residues.

The chain recombines TRBV28 with TRBJ2-5; maybe TRBD2 (5 bases). Germline V gene data show CDR1 as MDHEN and CDR2 as SYDVKM. The CDR3 runs to 16 residues. V dropped 5 bases and J dropped 4 bases, with 20 bases sitting between them. This chain's CDR3 is CASSLASSAPGETQYF. The CDR3 nucleotides read TGTGCCAGCAGTCTGGCTAGCTCCGCTCCCGGAGAGACCCAGTACTTC.

The V call is TRBV19, the J call TRBJ2-7; 10 bases align to TRBD1. CDR1 and CDR2 from the germline V gene are LNHDA and SQIVND (reference sequence). V was clipped by 5 bases and J by 3 bases; unmatched bases: 4. CDR3 length: 14 residues. The CDR3 spells CASSGRDRGYEQYF. CDR3 sequence (DNA): TGTGCCAGTAGTGGCCGGGACAGGGGCTACGAGCAGTACTTC. The variable domain in full, completed from reference TRBV19 and TRBJ2-7, reads DGGITQSPKYLFRKEGQNVTLSCEQNLNHDAMYWYRQDPGQGLRLIYYSQIVNDFQKGDIAEGYSVSREKKESFPLTVTSAQKNPTAFYLCASSGRDRGYEQYFGPGTRLTVT.

The chain uses TRBV6-2 or TRBV6-3 and TRBJ1-5; TRBD1 agrees at 8 bases. Germline CDR1 reads MNHEY; CDR2 reads SVGEGT. The CDR3 is 16 residues long. Trimming removed 6 bases from V and 0 bases from J; junction bases left unmatched: 7. The CDR3 DNA reads TGTGCCAGCAGCCACACAGGGGGAGGTAGCAATCAGCCCCAGCATTTT. This codes for CASSHTGGGSNQPQHF.